This T cell receptor beta chain was documented in a study of T cell repertoires in ileal Crohn's disease. General study results and limits: Endoscopic recurrence occurred in every patient whose clonality exceeded 26.8%.

A remark on this clone: The antigen is unknown.

Profiling relied on immunoSEQ multiplex PCR, and the TCRdb table lists in-frame clones only, not all of them. In the table there are about 12,000 clones, more than 75% of which are singletons. Time point meaning: neoterminal ileum biopsy at postoperative endoscopy, about 6 months after surgery. The CDR3 has 15 amino acids. Germline loops: CDR1 MGHRA, CDR2 YSYEKL. The V and J ends lost 4 bases and 4 bases respectively, with 15 bases between them. This sequence originates from an adult with Crohn's disease. The sample comprised ileal tissue. V and J are TRBV4-1 and TRBJ2-3; D may be TRBD2 (6 bases). The CDR3 spells CASSRTGSSADTQYF. The CDR3 DNA reads as TGCGCCAGCAGCCGAACCGGGAGCTCGGCAGATACGCAGTATTTT.